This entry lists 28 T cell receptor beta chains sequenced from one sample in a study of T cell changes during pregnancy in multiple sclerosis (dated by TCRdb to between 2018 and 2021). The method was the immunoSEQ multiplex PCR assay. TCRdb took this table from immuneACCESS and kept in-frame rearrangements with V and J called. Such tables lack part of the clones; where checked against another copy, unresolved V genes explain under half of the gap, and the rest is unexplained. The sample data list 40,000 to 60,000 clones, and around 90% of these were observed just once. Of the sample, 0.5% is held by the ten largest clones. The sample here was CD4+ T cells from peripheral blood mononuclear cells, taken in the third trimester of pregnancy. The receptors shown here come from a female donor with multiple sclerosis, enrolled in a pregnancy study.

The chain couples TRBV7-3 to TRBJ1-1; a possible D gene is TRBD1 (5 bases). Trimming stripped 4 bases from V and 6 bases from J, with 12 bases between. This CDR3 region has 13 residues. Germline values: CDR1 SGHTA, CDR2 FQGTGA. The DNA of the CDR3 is TGTGCCAGCAGCTCAAGGGGAGGGTCTGAAGCTTTCTTT. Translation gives CASSSRGGSEAFF.

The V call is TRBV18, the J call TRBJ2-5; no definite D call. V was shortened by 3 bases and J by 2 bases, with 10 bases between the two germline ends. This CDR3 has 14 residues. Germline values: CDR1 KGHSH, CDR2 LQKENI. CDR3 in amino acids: CASSPRGIQETQYF. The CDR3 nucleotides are TGTGCCAGCTCACCCCGCGGTATACAAGAGACCCAGTACTTC. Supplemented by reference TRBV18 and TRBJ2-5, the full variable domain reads NAGVMQNPRHLVRRRGQEARLRCSPMKGHSHVYWYRQLPEEGLKFMVYLQKENIIDESGMPKERFSAEFPKEGPSILRIQQVVRGDSAAYFCASSPRGIQETQYFGPGTRLLVL.

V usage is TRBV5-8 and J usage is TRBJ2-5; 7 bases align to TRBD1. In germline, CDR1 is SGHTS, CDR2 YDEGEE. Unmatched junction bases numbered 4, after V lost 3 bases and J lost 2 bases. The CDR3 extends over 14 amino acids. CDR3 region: CASSSGQAQETQYF. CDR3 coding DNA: TGTGCCAGCAGCTCAGGACAGGCACAAGAGACCCAGTACTTC.

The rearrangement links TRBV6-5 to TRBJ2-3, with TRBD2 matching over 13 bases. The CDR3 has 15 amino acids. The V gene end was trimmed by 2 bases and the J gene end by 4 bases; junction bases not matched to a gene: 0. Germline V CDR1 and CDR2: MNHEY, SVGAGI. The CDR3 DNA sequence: TGTGCCAGCAGTTACACTAGCGGGGGGGCAGATACGCAGTATTTT. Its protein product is CASSYTSGGADTQYF.

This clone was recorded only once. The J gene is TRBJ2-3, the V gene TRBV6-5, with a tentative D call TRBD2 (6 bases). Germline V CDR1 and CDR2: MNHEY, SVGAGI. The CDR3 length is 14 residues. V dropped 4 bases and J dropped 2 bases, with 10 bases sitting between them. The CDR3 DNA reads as TGTGCCAGCAGTTTTGGAGGGGCCACAGATACGCAGTATTTT. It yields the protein CASSFGGATDTQYF.

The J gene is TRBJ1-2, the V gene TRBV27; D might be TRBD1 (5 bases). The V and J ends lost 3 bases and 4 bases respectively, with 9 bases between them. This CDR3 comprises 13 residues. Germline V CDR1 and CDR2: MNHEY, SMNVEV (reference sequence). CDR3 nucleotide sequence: TGTGCCAGCAGTTTCCGGGACTTCTATGGCTACACCTTC. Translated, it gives CASSFRDFYGYTF.

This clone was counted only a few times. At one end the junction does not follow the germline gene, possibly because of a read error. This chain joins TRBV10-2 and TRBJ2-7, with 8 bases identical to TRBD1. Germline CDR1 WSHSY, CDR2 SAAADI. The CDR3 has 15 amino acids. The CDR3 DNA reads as TGCGCCAGCCACACAGGGGGTTATCCCTCCAACGAGCAGTACTTC. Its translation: CASHTGGYPSNEQYF.

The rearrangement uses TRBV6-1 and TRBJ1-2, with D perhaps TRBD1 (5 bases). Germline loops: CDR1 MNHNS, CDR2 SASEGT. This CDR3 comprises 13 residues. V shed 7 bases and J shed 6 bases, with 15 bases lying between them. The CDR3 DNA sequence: TGTGCCAGCATACACAGGAATCTACATGGCTACACCTTC. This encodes CASIHRNLHGYTF.

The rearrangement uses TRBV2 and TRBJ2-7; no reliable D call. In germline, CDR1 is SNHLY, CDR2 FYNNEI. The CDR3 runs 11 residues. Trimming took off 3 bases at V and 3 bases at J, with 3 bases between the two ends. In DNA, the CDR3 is TGTGCCAGCAGTGACTTCTACGAGCAGTACTTC. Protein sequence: CASSDFYEQYF.

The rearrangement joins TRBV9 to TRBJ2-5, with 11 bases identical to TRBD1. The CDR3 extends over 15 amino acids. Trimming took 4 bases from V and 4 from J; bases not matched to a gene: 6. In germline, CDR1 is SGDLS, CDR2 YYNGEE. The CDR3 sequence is CASSSRTGGLETQYF. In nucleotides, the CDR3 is TGTGCCAGCAGCTCCCGGACAGGGGGCCTAGAGACCCAGTACTTC.

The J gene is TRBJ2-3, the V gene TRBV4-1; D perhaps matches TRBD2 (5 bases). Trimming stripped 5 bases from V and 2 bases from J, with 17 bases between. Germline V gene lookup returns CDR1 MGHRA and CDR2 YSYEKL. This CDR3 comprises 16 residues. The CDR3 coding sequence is TGCGCCAGCAGCTTCGGGGTAGGCGGACTCACAGATACGCAGTATTTT. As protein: CASSFGVGGLTDTQYF.

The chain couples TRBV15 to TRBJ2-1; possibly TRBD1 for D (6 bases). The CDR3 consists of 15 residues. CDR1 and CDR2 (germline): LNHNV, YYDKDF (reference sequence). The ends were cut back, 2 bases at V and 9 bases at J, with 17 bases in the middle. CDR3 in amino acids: CATSRPPGVSAEQFF. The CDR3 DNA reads TGTGCCACCAGCAGACCCCCAGGGGTCAGCGCTGAGCAGTTCTTC.

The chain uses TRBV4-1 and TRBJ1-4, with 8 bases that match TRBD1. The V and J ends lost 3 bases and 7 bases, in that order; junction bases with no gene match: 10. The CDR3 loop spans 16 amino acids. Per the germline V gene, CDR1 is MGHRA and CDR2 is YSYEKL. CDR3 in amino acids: CASSHADRVRSEKLFF. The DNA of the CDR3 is TGCGCCAGCAGCCACGCGGACAGGGTGAGGAGTGAAAAACTGTTTTTT.

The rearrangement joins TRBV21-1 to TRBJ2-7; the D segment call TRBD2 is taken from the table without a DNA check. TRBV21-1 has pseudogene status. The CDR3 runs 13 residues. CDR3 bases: TGTGCCAGCAGCGAGACGGGGGGCTACGAGCAGTACTTC. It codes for CASSETGGYEQYF.

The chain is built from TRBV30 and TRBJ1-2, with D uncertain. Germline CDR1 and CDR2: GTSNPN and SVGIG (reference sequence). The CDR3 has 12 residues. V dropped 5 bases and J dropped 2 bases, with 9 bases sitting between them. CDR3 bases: TGTGCCTGGGGCGGGAGAAACTATGGCTACACCTTC. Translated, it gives CAWGGRNYGYTF.

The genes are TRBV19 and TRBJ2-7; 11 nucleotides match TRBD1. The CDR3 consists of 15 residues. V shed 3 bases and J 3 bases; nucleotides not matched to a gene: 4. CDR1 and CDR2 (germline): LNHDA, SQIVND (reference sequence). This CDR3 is CASSIPGTGGYEQYF. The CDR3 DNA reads TGTGCCAGTAGTATTCCCGGGACAGGGGGCTACGAGCAGTACTTC.

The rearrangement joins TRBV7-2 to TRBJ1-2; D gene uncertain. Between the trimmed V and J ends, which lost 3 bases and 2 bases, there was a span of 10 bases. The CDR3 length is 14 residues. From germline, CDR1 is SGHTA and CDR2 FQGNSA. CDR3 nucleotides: TGTGCCAGCAGCTTCTCGACACCGAACTATGGCTACACCTTC. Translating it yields CASSFSTPNYGYTF.

The CDR3 DNA follows: TGTGCCAGCACTGTGGGGCGTTCTAAGCTCTCTGGGGCCAACGTCCTGACTTTC. It translates to CASTVGRSKLSGANVLTF. The chain carries TRBV5-8 and TRBJ2-6, with D perhaps matching TRBD1 (5 bases). Germline V gives CDR1 SGHTS, CDR2 YDEGEE. V was trimmed by 6 bases and J by 0 bases, leaving 19 bases between them. CDR3 length: 18 amino acids.

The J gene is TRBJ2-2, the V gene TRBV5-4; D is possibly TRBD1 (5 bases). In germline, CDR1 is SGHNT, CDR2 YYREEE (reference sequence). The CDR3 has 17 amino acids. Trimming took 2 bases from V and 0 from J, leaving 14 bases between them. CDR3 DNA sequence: TGTGCCAGCAGCTTCGGAATGCCAGGGACGAACACCGGGGAGCTGTTTTTT. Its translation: CASSFGMPGTNTGELFF.

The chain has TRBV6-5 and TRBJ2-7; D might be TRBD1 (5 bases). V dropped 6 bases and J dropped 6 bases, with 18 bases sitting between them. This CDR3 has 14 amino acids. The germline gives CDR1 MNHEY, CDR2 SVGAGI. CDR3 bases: TGTGCCAGCAGCTCCCCGGGCAGGGTGGCCGAGCAGTACTTC. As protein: CASSSPGRVAEQYF.

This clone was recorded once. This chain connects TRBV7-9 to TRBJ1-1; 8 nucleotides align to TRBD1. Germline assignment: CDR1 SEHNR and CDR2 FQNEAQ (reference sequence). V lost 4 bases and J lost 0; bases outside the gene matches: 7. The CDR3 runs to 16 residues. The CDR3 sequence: CASSSRTGLMNTEAFF. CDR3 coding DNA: TGTGCCAGCAGCTCCCGGACAGGGCTAATGAACACTGAAGCTTTCTTT. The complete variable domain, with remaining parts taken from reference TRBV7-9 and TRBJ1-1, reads DTGVSQNPRHKITKRGQNVTFRCDPISEHNRLYWYRQTLGQGPEFLTYFQNEAQLEKSRLLSDRFSAERPKGSFSTLEIQRTEQGDSAMYLCASSSRTGLMNTEAFFGQGTRLTVV.

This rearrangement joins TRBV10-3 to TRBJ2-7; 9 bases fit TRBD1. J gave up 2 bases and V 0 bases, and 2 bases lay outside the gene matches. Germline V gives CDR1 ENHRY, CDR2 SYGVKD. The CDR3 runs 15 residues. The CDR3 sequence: CAISESGTGPYEQYF. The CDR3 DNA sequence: TGTGCCATCAGTGAGTCGGGGACAGGGCCCTACGAGCAGTACTTC.

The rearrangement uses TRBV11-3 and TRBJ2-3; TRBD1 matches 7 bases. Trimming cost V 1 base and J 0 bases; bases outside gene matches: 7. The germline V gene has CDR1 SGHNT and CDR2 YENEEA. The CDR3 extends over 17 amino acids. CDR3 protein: CASSLGTGALSTDTQYF. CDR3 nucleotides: TGTGCCAGCAGCTTAGGGACAGGAGCACTTAGCACAGATACGCAGTATTTT. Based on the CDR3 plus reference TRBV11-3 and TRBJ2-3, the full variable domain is EAGVVQSPRYKIIEKKQPVAFWCNPISGHNTLYWYLQNLGQGPELLIRYENEEAVDDSQLPKDRFSAERLKGVDSTLKIQPAELGDSAVYLCASSLGTGALSTDTQYFGPGTRLTVL.

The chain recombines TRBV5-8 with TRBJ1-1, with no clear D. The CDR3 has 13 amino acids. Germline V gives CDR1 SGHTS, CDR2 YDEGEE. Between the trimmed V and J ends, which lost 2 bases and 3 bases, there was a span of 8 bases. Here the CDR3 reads CASSFSRDTEAFF. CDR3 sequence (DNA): TGTGCCAGCAGCTTCTCACGGGACACTGAAGCTTTCTTT.

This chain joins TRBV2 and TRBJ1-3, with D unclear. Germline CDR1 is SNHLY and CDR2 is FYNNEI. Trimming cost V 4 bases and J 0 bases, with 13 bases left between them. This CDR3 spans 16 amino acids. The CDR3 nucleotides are TGTGCCAGCAGTGTGGAGGGTGGGAGCTCTGGAAACACCATATATTTT. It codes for CASSVEGGSSGNTIYF.

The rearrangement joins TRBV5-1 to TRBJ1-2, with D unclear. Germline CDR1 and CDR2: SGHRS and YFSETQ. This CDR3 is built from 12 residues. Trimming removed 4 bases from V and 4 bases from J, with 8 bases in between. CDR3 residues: CASSIASYGYTF. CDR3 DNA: TGCGCCAGCAGCATCGCTAGCTATGGCTACACCTTC.

CDR3 in amino acids: CASSLAQNQNIQYF. The CDR3, as DNA: TGTGCCAGCAGCTTGGCTCAGAACCAAAACATTCAGTACTTC. V usage is TRBV5-4 and J usage is TRBJ2-4; D unresolved. V was pared by 0 bases and J by 5 bases, with 9 bases between. This CDR3 has 14 amino acids. Germline CDR1 SGHNT, CDR2 YYREEE (reference sequence). Variable domain in full (rest from reference TRBV5-4 and TRBJ2-4): ETGVTQSPTHLIKTRGQQVTLRCSSQSGHNTVSWYQQALGQGPQFIFQYYREEENGRGNFPPRFSGLQFPNYSSELNVNALELDDSALYLCASSLAQNQNIQYFGAGTRLSVL.

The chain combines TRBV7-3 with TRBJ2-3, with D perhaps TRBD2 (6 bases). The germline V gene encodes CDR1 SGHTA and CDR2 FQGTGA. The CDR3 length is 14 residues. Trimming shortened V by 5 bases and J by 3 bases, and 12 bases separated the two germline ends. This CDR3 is CASSRDWGTDTQYF. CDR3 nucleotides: TGTGCCAGCAGCCGGGACTGGGGGACAGATACGCAGTATTTT.